This is a list of T cell receptor beta chains from one sample in a study of spatial heterogeneity in lung cancer. TCRdb re-called the 5' RACE reads with MiXCR, one entry per CDR3 protein. The repertoire holds 2,500 to 3,500 distinct CDR3 sequences, approximately 9.8% seen once, with 25% to 30% in the top ten. The sample was normal lung tissue next to the tumor, taken at surgery. The receptors were gathered from a male donor with early-stage non-small cell lung cancer. CDR3s leave out the opening cysteine and the closing phenylalanine or tryptophan.

>TRBJ1-1|TRBV20-1
SARRDRASLEAF
>TRBJ1-1|TRBV19
ASSWRFNSEAF
>TRBJ2-5|TRBV5-1
ATKRTGKETQY
>TRBJ1-2|TRBV12-3/TRBV12-4
ASSQGVFNYGYT
>TRBJ2-3|TRBV20-1
SAREIWGSTDTQY
>TRBJ2-3|TRBV24-1
ATSAPSDTQY
>TRBJ1-5|TRBV10-3
AISESTGGAQPQH
>TRBJ2-2|TRBV5-1
ASSLDNTGELF
>TRBJ2-6|TRBV12-3/TRBV12-4
ASSLTGQGNGANVLT
>TRBJ2-3|TRBV19
ASKDSDIRTDTQY
>TRBJ1-1|TRBV10-3
AISESPTDEAF
>TRBJ2-7|TRBV7-2
ASSSMGAGTGTYEQY
>TRBJ2-1|TRBV7-6
ASSKRGSHNEQF
>TRBJ2-2|TRBV24-1
ATSASGTGELF
>TRBJ1-2|TRBV11-2
ASSPRTGSAYGYT
>TRBJ2-1|TRBV12-3/TRBV12-4
ASRSPPQGRSANNEQF
>TRBJ1-2|TRBV4-3
ASSQERSYGYT
>TRBJ1-2|TRBV25-1
ASSFADGYT
>TRBJ1-1|TRBV9
ASSVGGINTEAF
>TRBJ2-1|TRBV2
AVIGQIYNEQF
>TRBJ1-4|TRBV7-9
ASSPLGEKLF
>TRBJ2-1|TRBV19
ASTPIPSSYNEQF
>TRBJ1-1|TRBV6-2/TRBV6-3
ASTDRFMNTEAF
>TRBJ2-1|TRBV7-9
ASSPWTSGRTWEQF
>TRBJ1-2|TRBV24-1
ATSEEGYGYT
>TRBJ2-7|TRBV5-1
ASSQTLDEQY
>TRBJ1-1|TRBV6-5
ASSYSSRGRTELEAF
>TRBJ1-1|TRBV7-9
ASSLDREAF
>TRBJ2-3|TRBV12-3/TRBV12-4
ASSPSQGPDTQY
>TRBJ1-2|TRBV7-2
ASSLAPGTNYGYT
>TRBJ2-7|TRBV20-1
SASGGGSLYEQY
>TRBJ1-2|TRBV10-2
ASSGGDRFSGYT
>TRBJ2-5|TRBV7-8
ASSPSSGGAPETQY
>TRBJ2-4|TRBV5-4
ASSLLWWENRNIQY
>TRBJ1-1|TRBV20-1
SARPLTGGTEAF
>TRBJ2-1|TRBV11-2
ASSLGARSGTSPYNEQF
>TRBJ2-3|TRBV27
ATSPGYQYTDTQY
>TRBJ2-3|TRBV7-2
ASSPSKGAYPDTQY
>TRBJ2-7|TRBV4-1
ASSQDHSTEQY
>TRBJ2-2|TRBV3-1
ASSVRGGGFTGELF
>TRBJ1-5|TRBV5-6
ASSLADSNQPQH